Detailed here is one T cell receptor beta chain. TCR sequencing used cDNA made by reverse transcription of extracted RNA. The repertoire was sequenced with immunoSEQ multiplex PCR; TCRdb's copy has only in-frame clones and lacks some. The repertoire holds 110,000 or so clones, around 58% seen once, with around 30% in the top ten. Regarding treatment: oral pan-JAK inhibitor, 5-10 mg twice daily. Alopecia areata patients gave lesional scalp punch biopsies and peripheral blood samples. Trimming pared 0 bases from V and 8 bases from J, leaving 7 bases between. Germline V gene data show CDR1 as GTSNPN and CDR2 as SVGIG (reference sequence). The CDR3 is made up of 11 amino acids. This sample was taken from a study of CD8+ T cells in alopecia areata. Overall study: Treated patients received oral tofacitinib, 5 to 10 mg twice daily.

Sequences were derived from CD8+ T cells sorted from blood, sampled at week 4, from a patient treated with tofacitinib. This TCR was sampled from a human donor with alopecia areata. The J gene is TRBJ1-2, the V gene TRBV30; D unresolved. In DNA, the CDR3 is TGTGCCTGGAGTGTGGGCAGCGGCTACACCTTC. This encodes CAWSVGSGYTF.